Below are 19 T cell receptor beta chains sequenced from a single sample in a study of long-term antiretroviral therapy in people with HIV. Runs used v3.0 of the immunoSEQ assay and were done at survey level. The assay was immunoSEQ multiplex PCR, and TCRdb's table has in-frame clones only and misses some. The table has tens of thousands of clones, 70% to 85% seen once. The sample here was unsorted PBMCs, taken 3 years after starting antiretroviral therapy. The source is a man aged 35 to 55 with HIV.

The rearrangement uses TRBV7-2 and TRBJ2-7; 9 bases match TRBD1. The CDR3 is made up of 16 amino acids. J gave up 4 bases and V 0 bases, and 7 bases lay outside the gene matches. From germline, CDR1 is SGHTA and CDR2 FQGNSA. This CDR3 is CASSLALQGAPYEQYF. CDR3 nucleotides: TGTGCCAGCAGCTTAGCGCTACAGGGGGCGCCTTACGAGCAGTACTTC.

The chain links TRBV5-4 to TRBJ2-3; maybe TRBD1 (5 bases). Trimming took 6 bases from V and 4 from J, leaving 15 bases between them. Germline V lookup: CDR1 SGHNT, CDR2 YYREEE (reference sequence). The CDR3 length is 14 residues. As DNA, the CDR3 is TGTGCCAGCATTAAGGGGCAGGGTTCAGATACGCAGTATTTT. Protein product: CASIKGQGSDTQYF.

V and J are TRBV6-5 and TRBJ2-7; TRBD1 matches 7 bases. CDR1 and CDR2 (germline): MNHEY, SVGAGI. J gave up 5 bases and V 6 bases, and 10 bases lay outside the gene matches. This CDR3 comprises 14 residues. The CDR3 here is CASSSTGAIHEQYF. The CDR3 coding sequence is TGTGCCAGCAGCTCCACAGGGGCTATCCACGAGCAGTACTTC.

The rearrangement uses TRBV6-1 and TRBJ2-3, with TRBD2 matching over 7 bases. This CDR3 is built from 15 residues. From germline, CDR1 is MNHNS and CDR2 SASEGT. V shed 2 bases and J 3 bases; nucleotides not matched to a gene: 5. The CDR3 loop reads CASSERGGTTDTQYF. In DNA form, the CDR3 reads TGTGCCAGCAGTGAACGCGGGGGAACTACAGATACGCAGTATTTT.

The chain carries TRBV19 and TRBJ2-7; D may correspond to TRBD1 or TRBD2 (6 bases each). The CDR3 has 13 residues. Trimming removed 3 bases at V and 5 bases at J, with 11 bases between. CDR1 and CDR2 from the germline V gene are LNHDA and SQIVND (reference sequence). The CDR3 DNA reads as TGTGCCAGTAGTATGGGGGGCACCGACGAGCAGTACTTC. As protein: CASSMGGTDEQYF.

The chain links TRBV29-1 to TRBJ1-1, with D unresolved. Germline lookup yields CDR1 SQVTM and CDR2 ANQGSEA. V dropped 7 bases and J dropped 1 base, with 16 bases sitting between them. This CDR3 is 14 amino acids long. CDR3 coding DNA: TGCAGCGCCGAGGTATTATGGGCGAACACTGAAGCTTTCTTT. This translates into CSAEVLWANTEAFF.

The chain links TRBV6-6 to TRBJ2-2; either TRBD1 or TRBD2 may supply D (6 bases each). CDR1 is MNHNY, CDR2 SVGAGI, per germline (reference sequence). This CDR3 is built from 16 residues. Trimming pared 4 bases from V and 3 bases from J, leaving 15 bases between. CDR3 sequence: CASSSRRGSDTGELFF. Written as DNA, the CDR3 is TGTGCCAGCAGTTCGCGGAGGGGGTCGGACACCGGGGAGCTGTTTTTT.

This clone has just a few counts. The chain joins TRBV7-2 to TRBJ1-6; D is unresolved. The CDR3 extends over 14 amino acids. Per the germline V gene, CDR1 is SGHTA and CDR2 is FQGNSA. The V and J ends lost 2 bases and 7 bases respectively, with 9 bases between them. CDR3 bases: TGTGCCAGCAGCTTAATTTCCGGGAATTCACCCCTCCACTTT. This codes for CASSLISGNSPLHF.

This chain joins TRBV5-1 and TRBJ2-2; the D gene is possibly TRBD2 (5 bases). V was trimmed by 4 bases and J by 15 bases, leaving 16 bases between them. Germline V CDR1 and CDR2: SGHRS, YFSETQ. The CDR3 runs 12 residues. CDR3 amino acids: CASSPGGRLVFF. The CDR3, as DNA: TGCGCCAGCAGCCCTGGAGGTCGCTTGGTGTTTTTT.

The gene calls are TRBV4-1 and TRBJ2-7; no firm D call. This CDR3 is 14 amino acids long. V was cut by 5 bases and J by 0 bases, with 11 bases left in between. CDR1 is MGHRA, CDR2 YSYEKL, per germline. Written as DNA, the CDR3 is TGCGCCAGCAGCTCTACCCCTAGCTCCTACGAGCAGTACTTC. The encoded protein is CASSSTPSSYEQYF.

The chain couples TRBV30 to TRBJ2-1; no firm D call. V dropped 4 bases and J dropped 10 bases, with 17 bases sitting between them. Germline CDR1 GTSNPN, CDR2 SVGIG (reference sequence). This CDR3 region has 13 residues. CDR3 DNA sequence: TGTGCCTGGATTGTAGATAATAAACAAGAGCAGTTCTTC. Translation: CAWIVDNKQEQFF.

This chain connects TRBV4-2 to TRBJ2-5; TRBD2 is a possible D gene (7 bases). In germline, CDR1 is LGHNA, CDR2 YNFKEQ. The V end was cut by 0 bases, the J end by 4 bases, with 15 bases between. This CDR3 has 16 amino acids. The CDR3 DNA follows: TGTGCCAGCAGCCAAGATAGGCGGGGGACACGAGAGACCCAGTACTTC. It translates to CASSQDRRGTRETQYF.

This rearrangement joins TRBV4-1 to TRBJ1-3; D gene uncertain. V dropped 2 bases and J dropped 1 base, with 21 bases sitting between them. CDR3 size: 19 residues. CDR1 and CDR2 (germline): MGHRA, YSYEKL. For the CDR3, the DNA is TGCGCCAGCAGCCAACCCCTGGGTGGAGGGCCAAAATCTGGAAACACCATATATTTT. Translation: CASSQPLGGGPKSGNTIYF.

V usage is TRBV4-1 and J usage is TRBJ2-7; weak D call: TRBD2 (7 bases). V lost 4 bases, J lost 2 bases, and 18 bases lay in between. This CDR3 region has 16 residues. CDR1 is MGHRA and CDR2 is YSYEKL in the germline V gene. The CDR3 sequence is CASSLAEGGTTYEQYF. For the CDR3, the DNA is TGCGCCAGCAGCCTAGCGGAGGGGGGGACGACCTACGAGCAGTACTTC.

The V gene is TRBV4-1, the J gene TRBJ1-1, with 7 nucleotides matching TRBD1. After removal of 4 bases from V and 0 bases from J, the junction contained 5 bases not matched to a gene. CDR1 is MGHRA, CDR2 YSYEKL, per germline. The CDR3 is made up of 15 amino acids. CDR3 in amino acids: CASSRAGTVNTEAFF. DNA for the CDR3: TGCGCCAGCAGCCGAGCCGGGACAGTGAACACTGAAGCTTTCTTT.

The gene calls are TRBV19 and TRBJ1-2; D unclear. CDR1 and CDR2 from the germline V gene are LNHDA and SQIVND (reference sequence). V was trimmed by 2 bases and J by 0 bases, leaving 10 bases between them. The CDR3 is 15 amino acids. For the CDR3, the DNA is TGTGCCAGTAGTATAAACGGAGGGACTAACTATGGCTACACCTTC. Translation gives CASSINGGTNYGYTF. Filled out from reference TRBV19 and TRBJ1-2, the complete variable domain reads DGGITQSPKYLFRKEGQNVTLSCEQNLNHDAMYWYRQDPGQGLRLIYYSQIVNDFQKGDIAEGYSVSREKKESFPLTVTSAQKNPTAFYLCASSINGGTNYGYTFGSGTRLTVV.

This clone was recorded a few times. The chain is built from TRBV7-9 and TRBJ2-2; D could derive from TRBD1 or TRBD2 (5 bases each). Trimming removed 5 bases from V and 3 bases from J, with 16 bases in between. This CDR3 region has 16 residues. Germline V gene data show CDR1 as SEHNR and CDR2 as FQNEAQ (reference sequence). The CDR3 region has the DNA TGTGCCAGCAGCCTGATCTCTTTGGGGGACACCGGGGAGCTGTTTTTT. This encodes CASSLISLGDTGELFF.

The CDR3 DNA reads as TGCGCCAGCAGCTCGGACAGGGGGCTCCGGAACACTGAAGCTTTCTTT. The encoded protein is CASSSDRGLRNTEAFF. The rearrangement uses TRBV5-1 and TRBJ1-1; the match to TRBD1 covers 11 bases. The CDR3 length is 16 residues. CDR1 and CDR2 (germline): SGHRS, YFSETQ. Germline trimming cut 3 bases from V and 1 base from J; bases unmatched to any gene: 5.

The genes are TRBV5-5 and TRBJ1-2, with TRBD1 matching 7 bases. Germline CDR1 SGHKS, CDR2 YYEKEE (reference sequence). J was trimmed by 3 bases and V by 4 bases; bases with no gene match: 9. The CDR3 loop spans 15 amino acids. The DNA for the CDR3 is TGTGCCAGCAGCCATGGGACAGTAAATTACTATGGCTACACCTTC. Residues: CASSHGTVNYYGYTF.